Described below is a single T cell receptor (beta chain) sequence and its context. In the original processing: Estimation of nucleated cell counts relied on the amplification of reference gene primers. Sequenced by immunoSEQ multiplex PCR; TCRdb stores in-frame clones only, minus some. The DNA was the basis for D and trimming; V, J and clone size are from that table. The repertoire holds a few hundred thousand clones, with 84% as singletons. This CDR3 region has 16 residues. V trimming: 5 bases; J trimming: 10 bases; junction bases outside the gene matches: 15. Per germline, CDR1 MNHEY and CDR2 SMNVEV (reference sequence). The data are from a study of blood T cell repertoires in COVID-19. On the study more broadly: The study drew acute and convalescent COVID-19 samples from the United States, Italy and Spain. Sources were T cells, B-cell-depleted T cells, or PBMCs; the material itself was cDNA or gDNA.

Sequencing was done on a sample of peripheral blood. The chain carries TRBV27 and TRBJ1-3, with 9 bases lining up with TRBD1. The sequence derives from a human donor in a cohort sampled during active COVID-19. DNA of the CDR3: TGTGCCAGCAGTGCCCTCTACAGGGGGCACCCAGAGACCATATATTTT. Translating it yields CASSALYRGHPETIYF.